The rows below give T cell receptor beta chains drawn from one sample of a study of T-cell memory formation after mild COVID-19. TCRdb reprocessed the 5' RACE reads with MiXCR, giving one entry per CDR3 protein. The sample consists of about 57,000 distinct CDR3 sequences, 10% to 15% of them appearing once. Sequencing used PBMCs or a T cell subset sorted from them (not recorded which). The receptors here all came from a man between 18 and 35 years old who had mild COVID-19 (a few samples of this study predate the infection). Cell type and time point are not known. Each CDR3 is given with its conserved first and last residue. A D gene is named only where the DNA matches it firmly. Not every row has a clone size; where given, it reads once, few, many or a size class.

v_gene: TRBV20-1
j_gene: TRBJ2-2
abundance: many
d_gene: TRBD2
CDR3nt: TGCAGTGCTGGGCGAAACGGGGGGGCGTTTACCGGGGAGCTGTTTTTT
CDR3aa: CSAGRNGGAFTGELFF

v_gene: TRBV27
j_gene: TRBJ2-3
abundance: few
d_gene: TRBD2
CDR3nt: TGTGCCAGCATGGGGGGGGGAACAGATACGCAGTATTTT
CDR3aa: CASMGGGTDTQYF

v_gene: TRBV4-1
j_gene: TRBJ2-2
abundance: NA
d_gene: NA
CDR3nt: TGCGCCAGCAGCCCGACCCAGGTTCGGACTTGGACCGGGGAGCTGTTTTTT
CDR3aa: CASSPTQVRTWTGELFF

v_gene: TRBV7-3
j_gene: TRBJ1-2
abundance: few
d_gene: TRBD1
CDR3nt: TGTGCCAGCAGCTCCAGGGAGGGGGCTCGCGGCTACACCTTC
CDR3aa: CASSSREGARGYTF

v_gene: TRBV20-1
j_gene: TRBJ1-5
abundance: many
d_gene: TRBD1
CDR3nt: TGCAGTGCTAGGCCGGACAGGAGGAGTCAGCCCCAGCATTTT
CDR3aa: CSARPDRRSQPQHF

v_gene: TRBV5-1
j_gene: TRBJ2-3
abundance: many
d_gene: NA
CDR3nt: TGCGCCAGCAGAGTGTTTTGGGGTACAGATACGCAGTATTTT
CDR3aa: CASRVFWGTDTQYF

v_gene: TRBV9
j_gene: TRBJ1-2
abundance: few
d_gene: NA
CDR3nt: TGTGCCAGCAGCGTAGCGGGGCAATCTAGTGGCTACACCTTC
CDR3aa: CASSVAGQSSGYTF

v_gene: TRBV4-1
j_gene: TRBJ1-4
abundance: NA
d_gene: TRBD1
CDR3nt: TGCGCCAGCAGCCAAGCTGGGACAGCTAATGAAAAACTGTTTTTT
CDR3aa: CASSQAGTANEKLFF

v_gene: TRBV18
j_gene: TRBJ2-3
abundance: NA
d_gene: NA
CDR3nt: TGTGCCAGCTCACCACCGGTTAGGAGCACAGATACGCAGTATTTT
CDR3aa: CASSPPVRSTDTQYF

v_gene: TRBV21-1
j_gene: TRBJ2-1
abundance: NA
d_gene: NA
CDR3nt: TGTGCCAGCAGCGGCCGGGCCTTCCTTTACAATGAGCAGTTCTTC
CDR3aa: CASSGRAFLYNEQFF

v_gene: TRBV4-1
j_gene: TRBJ2-3
abundance: NA
d_gene: NA
CDR3nt: TGCGCCAGCAGCCAAGAGGGGTTCCCTAGCACAGATACGCAGTATTTT
CDR3aa: CASSQEGFPSTDTQYF

v_gene: TRBV7-3
j_gene: TRBJ2-1
abundance: many
d_gene: TRBD2
CDR3nt: TGTGCCAGCAGCCCAACTAGCGGGGGGGCCCTCGGCAATGAGCAGTTCTTC
CDR3aa: CASSPTSGGALGNEQFF

v_gene: TRBV9
j_gene: TRBJ2-5
abundance: few
d_gene: NA
CDR3nt: TGTGCCAGCAGCGGCCGGCGGGGGCTACAAGAGACCCAGTACTTC
CDR3aa: CASSGRRGLQETQYF

v_gene: TRBV25-1
j_gene: TRBJ2-1
abundance: NA
d_gene: NA
CDR3nt: TGTGCCAGCAGTGAAGGGGGCAGGGGTAGGGATGAGCAGTTCTTC
CDR3aa: CASSEGGRGRDEQFF

v_gene: TRBV30
j_gene: TRBJ2-7
abundance: NA
d_gene: NA
CDR3nt: TGTGCCTGGACGCCGGGGGCTCGGTACGAGCAGTACTTC
CDR3aa: CAWTPGARYEQYF

v_gene: TRBV28
j_gene: TRBJ2-3
abundance: few
d_gene: TRBD2
CDR3nt: TGTGCCAGCAGGAATAGCGGGGGGGCGACAGATACGCAGTATTTT
CDR3aa: CASRNSGGATDTQYF

v_gene: TRBV7-7
j_gene: TRBJ2-1
abundance: NA
d_gene: TRBD2
CDR3nt: TGTGCTAGCAGCACTGGGACTAGCGGACGCACTGAGCAGTTCTTC
CDR3aa: CASSTGTSGRTEQFF

v_gene: TRBV5-5
j_gene: TRBJ1-1
abundance: NA
d_gene: TRBD1
CDR3nt: TGTGCCAGCAGCCCCGATGGACAGGGAAGCATGAACACTGAAGCTTTCTTT
CDR3aa: CASSPDGQGSMNTEAFF

v_gene: TRBV12-3/TRBV12-4
j_gene: TRBJ1-2
abundance: few
d_gene: TRBD1
CDR3nt: TGTGCCAGCCAACAGGGGAGAGTTAATGGCTACACCTTC
CDR3aa: CASQQGRVNGYTF

v_gene: TRBV12-3/TRBV12-4
j_gene: TRBJ2-5
abundance: NA
d_gene: NA
CDR3nt: TGTGCCAGCAGTCTTGGACAGTTGCAAGAGACCCAGTACTTC
CDR3aa: CASSLGQLQETQYF

v_gene: TRBV12-3/TRBV12-4
j_gene: TRBJ2-2
abundance: many
d_gene: NA
CDR3nt: TGTGCCAGCAGTTTACAGGGTACGAACACCGGGGAGCTGTTTTTT
CDR3aa: CASSLQGTNTGELFF

v_gene: TRBV7-2
j_gene: TRBJ2-5
abundance: many
d_gene: TRBD1
CDR3nt: TGTGCCAGCAGCTCCCTGGACAGGGCCGAGACCCAGTACTTC
CDR3aa: CASSSLDRAETQYF

v_gene: TRBV5-1
j_gene: TRBJ2-7
abundance: many
d_gene: TRBD1
CDR3nt: TGCGCCAGCAGCTTGAGAGGCAGGGGGCAGTACGAGCAGTACTTC
CDR3aa: CASSLRGRGQYEQYF

v_gene: TRBV24-1
j_gene: TRBJ2-3
abundance: NA
d_gene: TRBD1
CDR3nt: TGTGCCACCAGTGACCCGACCCGGACAGGTACGCAGTATTTT
CDR3aa: CATSDPTRTGTQYF

v_gene: TRBV5-1
j_gene: TRBJ2-3
abundance: many
d_gene: TRBD1
CDR3nt: TGCGCCAGCAGCTTGGAAGACAGGGTCGGGGATACGCAGTATTTT
CDR3aa: CASSLEDRVGDTQYF

v_gene: TRBV20-1
j_gene: TRBJ2-5
abundance: many
d_gene: TRBD2
CDR3nt: TGCAGTGCTGAGACTAGCGGGGGGGCGGAGACCCAGTACTTC
CDR3aa: CSAETSGGAETQYF

v_gene: TRBV9
j_gene: TRBJ2-3
abundance: NA
d_gene: NA
CDR3nt: TGTGCCAGCAGCGTAGCTCAGAGTACAGATACGCAGTATTTT
CDR3aa: CASSVAQSTDTQYF

v_gene: TRBV7-2
j_gene: TRBJ2-3
abundance: many
d_gene: NA
CDR3nt: TGTGCCAGCAGCTTATTACAGGCCACAGATACGCAGTATTTT
CDR3aa: CASSLLQATDTQYF

v_gene: TRBV11-2
j_gene: TRBJ2-3
abundance: many
d_gene: NA
CDR3nt: TGTGCCAGCAGCTTAGATGTCGGCAGGGCTCGAGCAGATACGCAGTATTTT
CDR3aa: CASSLDVGRARADTQYF

v_gene: TRBV20-1
j_gene: TRBJ2-5
abundance: NA
d_gene: NA
CDR3nt: TGCAGTGCCGGACTCGACAGCCGCCAAGAGACCCAGTACTTC
CDR3aa: CSAGLDSRQETQYF

v_gene: TRBV5-1
j_gene: TRBJ2-3
abundance: few
d_gene: TRBD2
CDR3nt: TGCGCCAGCAGCTTGGCACTAGCGGGCGCGGGGGATACGCAGTATTTT
CDR3aa: CASSLALAGAGDTQYF

v_gene: TRBV5-1
j_gene: TRBJ2-1
abundance: many
d_gene: NA
CDR3nt: TGCGCCAGCAGCCCAGCTGGGCAGGGGGGTTACAATGAGCAGTTCTTC
CDR3aa: CASSPAGQGGYNEQFF

v_gene: TRBV7-6
j_gene: TRBJ2-7
abundance: NA
d_gene: NA
CDR3nt: TGTGCCAGCAGCGTCGGTGTCTTAAGTAATTTCGAGTACTTC
CDR3aa: CASSVGVLSNFEYF

v_gene: TRBV18
j_gene: TRBJ2-5
abundance: few
d_gene: NA
CDR3nt: TGTGCCAGCTCACCACCTTACTCTGTAGGGAAGACCCAGTACTTC
CDR3aa: CASSPPYSVGKTQYF

v_gene: TRBV4-3
j_gene: TRBJ2-7
abundance: many
d_gene: NA
CDR3nt: TGCGCCAGCAGCCAAGAGACTAGAATGTTCGAGCAGTACTTC
CDR3aa: CASSQETRMFEQYF

v_gene: TRBV19
j_gene: TRBJ2-5
abundance: many
d_gene: TRBD2
CDR3nt: TGTGCCAGTAGTATCCGGAGCGGGGGGCCGTGGGAGACCCAGTACTTC
CDR3aa: CASSIRSGGPWETQYF

v_gene: TRBV7-2
j_gene: TRBJ2-7
abundance: few
d_gene: NA
CDR3nt: TGTGCCAGCAGCTTAGTAACGGGGGCTGACGAGCAGTACTTC
CDR3aa: CASSLVTGADEQYF

v_gene: TRBV5-1
j_gene: TRBJ1-4
abundance: few
d_gene: TRBD1
CDR3nt: TGCGCCAGCAGCTTGGGACAGGGACTCGGCGGAAAACTGTTTTTT
CDR3aa: CASSLGQGLGGKLFF

v_gene: TRBV12-3/TRBV12-4
j_gene: TRBJ1-2
abundance: NA
d_gene: TRBD1
CDR3nt: TGTGCCAGCAGTTTAGTGGCAGGGGGGTTCGATGGCTACACCTTC
CDR3aa: CASSLVAGGFDGYTF

v_gene: TRBV11-3
j_gene: TRBJ2-1
abundance: many
d_gene: TRBD1
CDR3nt: TGTGCCAGCAGCTTAGACCAATCCGGGACAGGCTCCTACAATGAGCAGTTCTTC
CDR3aa: CASSLDQSGTGSYNEQFF

v_gene: TRBV5-1
j_gene: TRBJ1-5
abundance: few
d_gene: NA
CDR3nt: TGCGCCAGCAGCTATGGAGGGAATCAGCCCCAGCATTTT
CDR3aa: CASSYGGNQPQHF

v_gene: TRBV20-1
j_gene: TRBJ2-5
abundance: few
d_gene: TRBD1
CDR3nt: TGCAGTGCACTTTGGACAGGGAAGTGGGAGACCCAGTACTTC
CDR3aa: CSALWTGKWETQYF

v_gene: TRBV11-2
j_gene: TRBJ2-1
abundance: many
d_gene: TRBD2
CDR3nt: TGTGCCAGCAGCCTTCTCGCCGGGACTAGCCGCAATGAGCAGTTCTTC
CDR3aa: CASSLLAGTSRNEQFF

v_gene: TRBV4-1
j_gene: TRBJ2-1
abundance: many
d_gene: NA
CDR3nt: TGCGCCAGCAGCCAAGATGGGCACAACAGCTACAATGAGCAGTTCTTC
CDR3aa: CASSQDGHNSYNEQFF

v_gene: TRBV18
j_gene: TRBJ2-7
abundance: NA
d_gene: NA
CDR3nt: TGTGCCAGCTCACCACCGGTTAACTACGAGCAGTACTTC
CDR3aa: CASSPPVNYEQYF

v_gene: TRBV5-4
j_gene: TRBJ2-5
abundance: NA
d_gene: NA
CDR3nt: TGTGCCAGCAGCCCAGGCCCCAAGAGGGAGACCCAGTACTTC
CDR3aa: CASSPGPKRETQYF